The source of this T cell receptor (beta chain) is a study of blood T cell repertoires in COVID-19. Overall study: The origin of the acute and convalescent COVID-19 samples was the United States, Italy and Spain. T cells, B-cell-depleted T cells, or PBMCs provided the cDNA or gDNA that served as material.

Exposed enrollees encountered a COVID-19 case at some point within 2 weeks before study entry. CDR1 and CDR2 (germline): LGHDT, YNNKEL (reference sequence). This CDR3 contains 16 residues. V lost 4 bases and J lost 1, with 15 bases in between. Assay used: immunoSEQ multiplex PCR; TCRdb lists only in-frame clones, some missing. The sample contains over 200,000 clones, roughly 90% of which appear only once. The sequence was collected from a woman aged 30 to 39 who had been exposed to COVID-19. The sequencing sample was made of PBMCs or T cells enriched from blood (not recorded which). The chain is built from TRBV3-1 (or the pseudogene TRBV3-2) and TRBJ2-3, with a weak D call TRBD2 (6 bases). The CDR3 here is CASSPHRDWGTDTQYF. Here the CDR3 DNA reads TGTGCCAGCAGCCCTCACCGGGACTGGGGCACAGATACGCAGTATTTT.